The TCR beta chain described here comes from a study of CD8 T cells in Susac syndrome. Negative magnetic isolation gave CD8+ and CD4+ cells; FACS enriched CD8+ TEMRA. Reverse transcription of 0.5 to 1 ug RNA was performed with random hexamers. TCRdb analysed the immunoSEQ multiplex PCR reads with MiXCR anew, one entry per CDR3 protein. The table has 100,000 to 150,000 distinct CDR3 sequences, about 94% seen once. The CDR3 has 13 amino acids. With 7 bases removed from V and 5 bases from J, the gap between germline ends came to 14 bases. Per germline, CDR1 SEHNR and CDR2 FQNEAQ (reference sequence). A single count supports this clonotype.

The gene calls are TRBV7-9 and TRBJ1-1; possibly TRBD1 for D (5 bases). The specimen sequenced was CD4+ T cells from PBMCs. This receptor was taken from a human donor in good health. The CDR3 DNA reads TGTGCCAGCATCCGGGACCGGGGGACTGAAGCTTTCTTT. This sequence encodes CASIRDRGTEAFF. Full variable domain (outside the CDR3, taken from reference TRBV7-9 and TRBJ1-1): DTGVSQNPRHKITKRGQNVTFRCDPISEHNRLYWYRQTLGQGPEFLTYFQNEAQLEKSRLLSDRFSAERPKGSFSTLEIQRTEQGDSAMYLCASIRDRGTEAFFGQGTRLTVV.